This T cell receptor (beta chain) was profiled in a study of technical replicates of blood from a handful of donors. Clones were sequenced by immunoSEQ multiplex PCR, and TCRdb holds only the in-frame ones, with some missing. The table includes some 80,000 clones, around nine tenths detected once. Germline V gene lookup returns CDR1 SGHAT and CDR2 FQNNGV. This CDR3 spans 14 amino acids. Trimming removed 1 base from V and 4 bases from J, with 10 bases in between. This clone was seen just once. The TCR sequence derives from a human donor in good health. The sequencing input was T cells isolated from PBMCs. The chain is built from TRBV11-2 and TRBJ1-2, with D possibly TRBD1 on 6 matching bases. CDR3 amino acids: CASSLVGQIYGYTF. CDR3 nucleotide sequence: TGTGCCAGCAGCTTAGTTGGACAGATCTATGGCTACACCTTC.